Listed below are T cell receptor beta chains from one sample, sequenced in a study of a mutant IDH1 vaccine in newly diagnosed glioma. No antigen has been identified for these receptors. Data came from immunoSEQ multiplex PCR; TCRdb stores just in-frame clones and leaves some out. Here the sample spans 30,000 or so clones, 65% to 85% being singletons. This specimen consisted of PBMCs, obtained from a glioma patient whose treatment included an IDH1 peptide vaccine. These receptors all come from a woman aged 25 to 39 with glioma. Some clones in this sample may be carry-over from other donors' samples. CDR3s include the opening cysteine and the closing phenylalanine or tryptophan. A D gene is named only where the DNA matches it firmly. Clone size appears in some rows only: once, few, many, or a class for an expanded clone.

length,V,size,J,D,CDR3,DNA
14,TRBV7-6,once,TRBJ2-5,NA,CASSFTGGQETQYF,TGTGCCAGCAGTTTTACTGGCGGCCAAGAGACCCAGTACTTC
13,TRBV27,NA,TRBJ2-7,TRBD2,CASSPGGGYEQYF,TGTGCCAGCAGCCCCGGCGGGGGATACGAGCAGTACTTC
15,TRBV6-1,NA,TRBJ1-1,TRBD1,CASRGQGNKDTEAFF,TGTGCCAGCAGGGGACAGGGGAATAAGGACACTGAAGCTTTCTTT
15,TRBV10-1,NA,TRBJ1-1,TRBD1,CASSRDRGRETEAFF,TGCGCCAGCAGTCGGGACAGGGGGCGGGAGACTGAAGCTTTCTTT
12,TRBV14,NA,TRBJ2-7,NA,CASSRLHYEQYF,TGTGCCAGCAGTCGCCTTCACTACGAGCAGTACTTC
15,TRBV6-5,NA,TRBJ2-4,TRBD1,CASSYQGQAGNIQYF,TGTGCCAGCAGTTACCAGGGACAGGCCGGGAACATTCAGTACTTC
15,TRBV5-5,NA,TRBJ2-7,TRBD1,CASSPWTGRRDEQYF,TGTGCCAGCAGCCCCTGGACAGGGAGACGCGACGAGCAGTACTTC
15,TRBV9,NA,TRBJ1-1,NA,CASSVSSGVNTEAFF,TGTGCCAGCAGCGTAAGTTCTGGGGTGAACACTGAAGCTTTCTTT
13,TRBV29-1,NA,TRBJ1-1,NA,CSVPGPPGTEAFF,TGCAGCGTTCCGGGACCACCCGGCACTGAAGCTTTCTTT
13,TRBV19,NA,TRBJ1-1,NA,CASSIPMNTEAFF,TGTGCCAGTAGTATCCCAATGAACACTGAAGCTTTCTTT
16,TRBV1,NA,TRBJ2-7,NA,CTSSQDMGMGFYEQYF,TGCACCAGCAGCCAAGATATGGGAATGGGTTTTTACGAGCAGTACTTC
22,TRBV5-1,NA,TRBJ2-3,NA,CASSPLFYRGTQVAGGTDTQYF,TGCGCCAGCAGCCCTCTATTTTACAGGGGGACGCAAGTAGCGGGAGGCACAGATACGCAGTATTTT
16,TRBV4-1,NA,TRBJ2-1,TRBD2,CASSQLAGAAILEQFF,TGCGCCAGCAGCCAGTTAGCGGGAGCAGCTATACTTGAGCAGTTCTTC
17,TRBV11-1,NA,TRBJ2-1,TRBD2,CASSSRTSGLYYNEQFF,TGTGCCAGCAGCTCTAGGACTAGCGGCCTTTACTACAATGAGCAGTTCTTC
14,TRBV7-7,few,TRBJ2-1,NA,CASSLGSSYNEQFF,TGTGCTAGCAGCTTGGGAAGCTCCTACAATGAGCAGTTCTTC
14,TRBV10-1,NA,TRBJ1-1,NA,CASSSADRPNEAFF,TGCGCCAGCAGTTCGGCCGACAGGCCGAATGAAGCTTTCTTT
16,TRBV1,NA,TRBJ1-2,NA,CTSRQTSLRKTYGYTF,TGCACCAGCAGGCAGACGAGTTTGCGAAAGACCTATGGCTACACCTTC
16,TRBV10-3,NA,TRBJ2-6,NA,CAISDTAGSGANVLTF,TGTGCCATCAGTGATACCGCAGGGTCTGGGGCCAACGTCCTGACTTTC
16,TRBV10-3,NA,TRBJ1-5,TRBD1,CAISAIPPGQVQPQHF,TGTGCCATCAGTGCTATACCTCCGGGACAGGTACAGCCCCAGCATTTT
17,TRBV19,NA,TRBJ1-2,NA,CASSIRTEDIGNYGYTF,TGTGCCAGTAGTATCCGGACAGAAGACATCGGAAACTATGGCTACACCTTC
13,TRBV6-1,NA,TRBJ2-3,NA,CASSVGSTDTQYF,TGTGCCAGCAGTGTCGGGAGCACAGATACGCAGTATTTT
14,TRBV5-6,NA,TRBJ1-2,TRBD1,CASSLGAGGMGYTF,TGTGCCAGCAGCTTGGGTGCAGGGGGCATGGGCTACACCTTC
15,TRBV6-5,NA,TRBJ1-1,NA,CASSYSAGLNAEAFF,TGTGCCAGCAGTTACTCGGCAGGCTTGAATGCTGAAGCTTTCTTT
16,TRBV7-8,NA,TRBJ1-4,TRBD1,CASSPVDRDHRVKLFF,TGTGCCAGCAGCCCCGTGGACAGGGACCATAGGGTAAAACTGTTTTTT
18,TRBV6-7,NA,TRBJ1-5,TRBD1,CVSSYSGTGGVSNQPQHF,TGTGTCAGCAGTTACTCGGGGACAGGGGGTGTAAGCAATCAGCCCCAGCATTTT
16,TRBV6-4,NA,TRBJ2-1,TRBD2,CASSQLAGGPYNEQFF,TGTGCCAGCAGTCAACTAGCGGGAGGGCCGTACAATGAGCAGTTCTTC
15,TRBV15,NA,TRBJ2-2,NA,CATSSSRAATGELFF,TGTGCCACCAGCAGTTCCAGGGCGGCCACCGGGGAGCTGTTTTTT
13,TRBV5-4,NA,TRBJ2-7,NA,CASSFGELDEQYF,TGTGCCAGCAGCTTCGGGGAGTTAGACGAGCAGTACTTC
17,TRBV13,NA,TRBJ2-1,NA,CASSLKGGASSYNEQFF,TGTGCCAGCAGCTTAAAGGGCGGGGCCAGCTCCTACAATGAGCAGTTCTTC
13,TRBV6-5,few,TRBJ2-7,TRBD1,CASRNRGTYEQYF,TGTGCCAGCAGGAACAGGGGTACCTACGAGCAGTACTTC
16,TRBV2,NA,TRBJ2-1,TRBD2,CASSSVGGGIYNEQFF,TGTGCCAGCAGTAGCGTCGGCGGGGGAATCTACAATGAGCAGTTCTTC
14,TRBV27,NA,TRBJ2-3,TRBD2,CATLSGRGTDTQYF,TGTGCCACCCTTAGCGGGAGAGGCACAGATACGCAGTATTTT
11,TRBV25-1,NA,TRBJ2-5,NA,CASSGGETQYF,TGTGCCAGCAGTGGGGGTGAGACCCAGTACTTC
13,TRBV19,NA,TRBJ2-1,NA,CASSPYSYNEQFF,TGTGCCAGTAGCCCCTACTCCTACAATGAGCAGTTCTTC
14,TRBV6-5,few,TRBJ1-5,NA,CASSYQGSNQPQHF,TGTGCCAGCAGTTATCAGGGTTCCAATCAGCCCCAGCATTTT
15,TRBV4-1,NA,TRBJ1-4,NA,CASSQRTWDNEKLFF,TGCGCCAGCAGCCAACGAACCTGGGACAATGAAAAACTGTTTTTT
11,TRBV2,NA,TRBJ2-1,NA,CASSRRNEQFF,TGTGCCAGCAGTCGGAGGAATGAGCAGTTCTTC
14,TRBV27,NA,TRBJ2-4,TRBD2,CASSPLAGGDIQYF,TGTGCCAGCAGTCCACTAGCGGGAGGGGACATTCAGTACTTC
13,TRBV29-1,NA,TRBJ2-5,TRBD1,CSVEDRVRETQYF,TGCAGCGTTGAGGACAGGGTGAGAGAGACCCAGTACTTC
15,TRBV11-2,NA,TRBJ2-1,TRBD2,CASSFRRERYNEQFF,TGTGCCAGCAGCTTTAGGCGGGAGAGGTACAATGAGCAGTTCTTC